Each of the 27 T cell receptor beta chains below was sequenced from the same sample in a study of blood T cell repertoires in COVID-19. The table came from immunoSEQ multiplex PCR; TCRdb's copy has only in-frame clones and leaves some out. Here the sample spans approximately 280,000 clones, 80% to 90% being singletons. The sequenced sample consisted of peripheral blood. The receptors stem from a woman in her 70s with acute or convalescent COVID-19.

The J gene is TRBJ2-1, the V gene TRBV4-1, with a tentative D call TRBD2 (5 bases). This CDR3 contains 11 residues. The germline gives CDR1 MGHRA, CDR2 YSYEKL. The V end was cut by 5 bases, the J end by 9 bases, with 8 bases between. Here the CDR3 DNA reads TGCGCCAGCAGCGGACTTGGTGAGCAGTTCTTC. Encoded protein: CASSGLGEQFF.

This chain connects TRBV5-4 to TRBJ2-1, with 8 positions matching TRBD1. This CDR3 is 16 amino acids long. The germline gives CDR1 SGHNT, CDR2 YYREEE (reference sequence). With 2 bases clipped from V and 2 bases from J, the junction kept 6 bases outside the gene matches. DNA of the CDR3: TGTGCCAGCAGCTTCTACGTGACAGGGGCCTACAATGAGCAGTTCTTC. This codes for CASSFYVTGAYNEQFF.

The chain recombines TRBV21-1 with TRBJ1-3; the table assigns TRBD1, which was not confirmed against the DNA. TRBV21-1 is a known pseudogene. The CDR3 length is 16 residues. The CDR3 loop is CAFESGVSYSGNTIYF. CDR3 coding DNA: TGTGCCTTCGAATCAGGGGTAAGCTACTCTGGAAACACCATATATTTT.

The rearrangement links TRBV30 to TRBJ1-2; D perhaps matches TRBD1 (6 bases). Trimming removed 2 bases from V and 8 bases from J, with 18 bases in between. The CDR3 has 14 residues. Per the germline V gene, CDR1 is GTSNPN and CDR2 is SVGIG (reference sequence). DNA for the CDR3: TGTGCCTGGAGTTCCGGTCCCAGGGGACGAGGCTACACCTTC. The encoded protein is CAWSSGPRGRGYTF.

J is TRBJ1-1 and V is TRBV7-8, with D possibly being TRBD1 (6 bases). CDR3 length: 17 residues. CDR1 is SGHVS and CDR2 is FQNEAQ in the germline V gene. Trimming stripped 5 bases from V and 2 bases from J, with 21 bases between. The DNA for the CDR3 is TGTGCCAGCAGCCTTACTGCTTCCGGGACAATTAACACTGAAGCTTTCTTT. It yields the protein CASSLTASGTINTEAFF.

This sequence joins TRBV2 and TRBJ2-2; 7 nucleotides match TRBD1. The V and J ends lost 6 bases and 2 bases, in that order; junction bases with no gene match: 6. Germline V gene sequence: CDR1 SNHLY, CDR2 FYNNEI. This CDR3 comprises 15 residues. CDR3 region: CASRRGTDNTGELFF. In DNA, the CDR3 is TGTGCCAGCAGGAGGGGGACAGATAACACCGGGGAGCTGTTTTTT.

The chain joins TRBV6-5 to TRBJ1-6, with D unresolved. V was clipped by 6 bases and J by 8 bases, with 11 bases between them. CDR1 and CDR2 from the germline V gene are MNHEY and SVGAGI. The CDR3 is 13 residues long. CDR3 nucleotides: TGTGCCAGCAGACAGTCCCGAGATTCACCCCTCCACTTT. The encoded protein is CASRQSRDSPLHF.

This clone was seen only once. V and J are TRBV6-2 or TRBV6-3 and TRBJ1-4; 7 bases line up with TRBD1. J was trimmed by 5 bases and V by 2 bases; bases with no gene match: 8. Germline-derived CDR1 and CDR2 are MNHEY and SVGEGT. The CDR3 runs 16 residues. The CDR3 loop is CASSYGAGGLNEKLFF. The CDR3 region has the DNA TGTGCCAGCAGTTACGGAGCAGGGGGGCTAAATGAAAAACTGTTTTTT.

The chain combines TRBV5-1 with TRBJ2-5, with 10 bases that match TRBD1. CDR3 size: 15 residues. J lost 4 bases, V lost 3 bases, and 6 bases had no gene match. The germline V gene encodes CDR1 SGHRS and CDR2 YFSETQ. The CDR3 DNA reads as TGCGCCAGCAGCTCCGCGGGACAGGGGAGAGAGACCCAGTACTTC. Its translation: CASSSAGQGRETQYF.

This clone was counted a single time. The chain employs TRBV25-1 and TRBJ2-3, with D uncertain. Trimming pared 2 bases from V and 2 bases from J, leaving 11 bases between. The CDR3 contains 15 residues. CDR1 and CDR2 from the germline V gene are MGHDK and SYGVNS. The DNA for the CDR3 is TGTGCCAGCAGTGAAACTCTACAGACCACAGATACGCAGTATTTT. Its protein product is CASSETLQTTDTQYF.

The chain employs TRBV5-1 and TRBJ2-1; TRBD1 is a possible D gene (5 bases). This CDR3 spans 14 amino acids. Germline loops: CDR1 SGHRS, CDR2 YFSETQ. Trimming took 0 bases from V and 5 from J, leaving 9 bases between them. CDR3 in DNA: TGCGCCAGCAGCTTGGGGGGCCGACACAATGAGCAGTTCTTC. Protein product: CASSLGGRHNEQFF.

The rearrangement joins TRBV6-4 to TRBJ2-3; a weak D match, TRBD1 (6 bases). The germline V gene has CDR1 MRHNA and CDR2 SNTAGT. Trimming took 2 bases from V and 0 from J, leaving 12 bases between them. This CDR3 spans 16 amino acids. The CDR3 here is CASSDHYRESTDTQYF. In nucleotides, the CDR3 is TGTGCCAGCAGTGACCATTACAGGGAGAGCACAGATACGCAGTATTTT.

The rearrangement uses TRBV20-1 and TRBJ2-1; maybe TRBD2 (7 bases). V was pared by 6 bases and J by 9 bases, with 12 bases between. The germline gives CDR1 DFQATT, CDR2 SNEGSKA (reference sequence). CDR3 length: 11 amino acids. The CDR3 loop is CSAAGASEQFF. CDR3 nucleotides: TGCAGTGCGGCGGGGGCTAGTGAGCAGTTCTTC.

The genes are TRBV7-2 and TRBJ1-1, with unresolved D. This CDR3 is 12 amino acids long. CDR1 is SGHTA and CDR2 is FQGNSA in the germline V gene. The germline V and J ends were trimmed by 3 bases and 6 bases, with 8 bases remaining between them. The CDR3 is CASSFGESEAFF. The CDR3 bases are TGTGCCAGCAGCTTCGGTGAATCTGAAGCTTTCTTT. Looking up the rest from reference TRBV7-2 and TRBJ1-1 gives the full variable domain: GAGVSQSPSNKVTEKGKDVELRCDPISGHTALYWYRQSLGQGLEFLIYFQGNSAPDKSGLPSDRFSAERTGGSVSTLTIQRTQQEDSAVYLCASSFGESEAFFGQGTRLTVV.

This chain joins TRBV7-9 and TRBJ1-2, with D maybe TRBD1 (5 bases). The CDR3 totals 16 residues. With 1 base removed from V and 5 bases from J, the gap between germline ends came to 17 bases. Germline lookup yields CDR1 SEHNR and CDR2 FQNEAQ (reference sequence). The CDR3 protein is CASSLGRGLREYGYTF. The CDR3 coding sequence is TGTGCCAGCAGCTTAGGGAGGGGATTGAGAGAATATGGCTACACCTTC.

The chain combines TRBV19 with TRBJ2-7; TRBD2 matches 9 bases. The germline V gene encodes CDR1 LNHDA and CDR2 SQIVND (reference sequence). The CDR3 sequence is 18 residues long. V shed 2 bases, J shed 4 bases, and the junction held 15 bases outside the gene matches. The CDR3 DNA follows: TGTGCCAGTAGTATACGGCAAGCGGGGGGCGCGTTCCCTTACGAGCAGTACTTC. It yields the protein CASSIRQAGGAFPYEQYF.

This clone was seen just once. V usage is TRBV18 and J usage is TRBJ1-2; 10 bases agree with TRBD1. The ends lost 0 bases at V and 6 bases at J; junction bases unmatched: 13. The CDR3 consists of 18 residues. CDR1 is KGHSH and CDR2 is LQKENI in the germline V gene. The CDR3 DNA is TGTGCCAGCTCACCACCGGAGGGACAGGGGATTGTTGATGATGGCTACACCTTC. It codes for CASSPPEGQGIVDDGYTF.

The chain has TRBV6-5 and TRBJ1-2; 7 bases align to TRBD1. Germline V gene sequence: CDR1 MNHEY, CDR2 SVGAGI. V dropped 6 bases and J dropped 3; count of bases not matched to a gene: 7. The CDR3 is 14 residues long. Written as DNA, the CDR3 is TGTGCCAGCAGGCGACAGGGCCGGGACTATGGCTACACCTTC. The encoded protein is CASRRQGRDYGYTF.

The V call is TRBV29-1, the J call TRBJ1-1, with D possibly being TRBD1 (6 bases). The CDR3 has 11 residues. V lost 6 bases, J lost 5 bases, and 10 bases lay in between. CDR1 is SQVTM and CDR2 is ANQGSEA in the germline V gene. The CDR3 loop reads CSVSGVTEAFF. The DNA of the CDR3 is TGCAGCGTATCAGGGGTAACTGAAGCTTTCTTT.

The chain recombines TRBV14 with TRBJ1-2; maybe TRBD1 (5 bases). This CDR3 is built from 15 residues. Germline CDR1 SGHDN, CDR2 FVKESK. Trimming pared 3 bases from V and 3 bases from J, leaving 14 bases between. In DNA form, the CDR3 reads TGTGCCAGCAGCCAGCTTACCCGGGGGGACTATGGCTACACCTTC. Translated, it gives CASSQLTRGDYGYTF.

The rearrangement uses TRBV30 and TRBJ1-1, with 7 bases that match TRBD1. Germline V gene data show CDR1 as GTSNPN and CDR2 as SVGIG (reference sequence). With V trimmed by 5 bases and J by 1 base, 7 bases remained unmatched. This CDR3 region has 14 residues. The CDR3 here is CAWFRQGQNTEAFF. The CDR3 DNA sequence: TGTGCCTGGTTTAGACAGGGCCAGAACACTGAAGCTTTCTTT.

The V gene is TRBV6-5, the J gene TRBJ1-1; D not resolved. V was shortened by 0 bases and J by 7 bases, with 9 bases between the two germline ends. The CDR3 loop spans 13 amino acids. Looked up from germline, CDR1 is MNHEY and CDR2 is SVGAGI. As DNA, the CDR3 is TGTGCCAGCAGTTACTCGTCCGCGAATGAAGCTTTCTTT. This translates into CASSYSSANEAFF.

This clone appeared once. CDR3 protein: CASSVFGNTIYF. CDR3 nucleotides: TGTGCCAGCAGTGTCTTTGGAAACACCATATATTTT. The chain recombines TRBV12-3 or TRBV12-4 with TRBJ1-3; D unresolved. V was shortened by 5 bases and J by 3 bases, with 5 bases between the two germline ends. This CDR3 spans 12 amino acids.

V and J are TRBV19 and TRBJ2-1; 11 nucleotides agree with TRBD1. Trimming cost V 5 bases and J 6 bases; bases outside gene matches: 6. Per germline, CDR1 LNHDA and CDR2 SQIVND (reference sequence). CDR3 length: 15 amino acids. CDR3 sequence: CASSVRDRGVNEQFF. CDR3 DNA sequence: TGTGCCAGTAGTGTCCGGGACAGGGGGGTCAATGAGCAGTTCTTC.

V is TRBV7-2 and J is TRBJ2-7; tentatively, D is TRBD1 (5 bases). Germline lookup yields CDR1 SGHTA and CDR2 FQGNSA. CDR3 length: 15 amino acids. The V and J ends lost 4 bases and 0 bases respectively, with 13 bases between them. The CDR3 reads CASSSQVQGSYEQYF. The CDR3 DNA is TGTGCCAGCAGCTCCCAGGTGCAGGGCTCCTACGAGCAGTACTTC.

This rearrangement joins TRBV7-9 to TRBJ1-1, with unresolved D. The CDR3 contains 14 residues. The germline V gene has CDR1 SEHNR and CDR2 FQNEAQ (reference sequence). Trimming left V 3 bases short and J 3 bases short, with 11 bases between. The DNA for the CDR3 is TGTGCCAGCAGCTTCCTCAATTCGGACACTGAAGCTTTCTTT. Its protein is CASSFLNSDTEAFF.

V usage is TRBV30 and J usage is TRBJ2-4; TRBD1 agrees at 8 bases. Germline V lookup: CDR1 GTSNPN, CDR2 SVGIG (reference sequence). The V and J ends lost 1 base and 4 bases, in that order; junction bases with no gene match: 3. This CDR3 comprises 14 residues. The DNA for the CDR3 is TGTGCCTGGAGTGGGACAGGGCTAAAAAACATTCAGTACTTC. Translation: CAWSGTGLKNIQYF.